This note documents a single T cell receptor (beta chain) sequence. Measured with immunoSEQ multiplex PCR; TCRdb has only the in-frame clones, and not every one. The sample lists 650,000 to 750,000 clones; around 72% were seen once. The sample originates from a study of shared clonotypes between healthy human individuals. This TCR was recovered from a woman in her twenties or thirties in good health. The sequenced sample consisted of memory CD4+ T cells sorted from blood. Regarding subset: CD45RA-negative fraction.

DNA for the CDR3: TGCGCCAGCAGCCAAGGAACCCGACTAAGCGGCTACGAGCAGTACTTC. Translated, it gives CASSQGTRLSGYEQYF. The chain recombines TRBV4-1 with TRBJ2-7, with D perhaps TRBD2 (5 bases). CDR3 length equals 16 residues. CDR1 and CDR2 (germline): MGHRA, YSYEKL. Trimming left V 1 base short and J 3 bases short, with 16 bases between.